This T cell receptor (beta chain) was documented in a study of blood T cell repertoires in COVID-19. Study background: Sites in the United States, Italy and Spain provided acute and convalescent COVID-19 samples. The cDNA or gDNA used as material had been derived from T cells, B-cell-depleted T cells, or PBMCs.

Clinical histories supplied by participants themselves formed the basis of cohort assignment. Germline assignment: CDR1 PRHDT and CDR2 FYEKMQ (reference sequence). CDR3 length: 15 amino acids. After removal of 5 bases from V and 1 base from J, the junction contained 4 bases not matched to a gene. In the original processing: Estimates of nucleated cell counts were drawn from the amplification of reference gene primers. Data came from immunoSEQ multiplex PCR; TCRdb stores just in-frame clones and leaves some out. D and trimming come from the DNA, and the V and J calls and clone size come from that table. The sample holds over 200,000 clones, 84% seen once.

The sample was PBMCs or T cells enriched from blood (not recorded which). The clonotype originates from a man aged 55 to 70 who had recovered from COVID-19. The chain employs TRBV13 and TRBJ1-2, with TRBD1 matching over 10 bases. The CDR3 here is CASSTGTGVNYGYTF. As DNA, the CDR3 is TGTGCCAGCAGCACCGGGACAGGGGTTAACTATGGCTACACCTTC.